This T cell receptor (beta chain) originates from a study of T cell responses to AZD1222 COVID-19 vaccine. The CDR3 contains 15 residues. Germline V gene data show CDR1 as LGHNA and CDR2 as YNFKEQ. Trimming shortened V by 1 base and J by 5 bases, and 12 bases separated the two germline ends. In this sample, this clone turned up a few times. Assay: immunoSEQ multiplex PCR; the TCRdb copy retains only in-frame clones and omits some. The sample shows 150,000 to 200,000 clones, around 90% of them seen only once. The sequenced sample was peripheral blood, obtained on day 0 of AZD1222 vaccination. The TCR originated in an adult in good health. The chain joins TRBV4-2 to TRBJ1-5, with D tentatively TRBD1 (6 bases). The CDR3 DNA follows: TGTGCCAGCAGCCAAGTTTACAGGGCCGATCAGCCCCAGCATTTT. This gives the protein CASSQVYRADQPQHF.